These 28 T cell receptor beta chains were all obtained from the same sample, sequenced in a study of blood T cell repertoires in COVID-19. Here immunoSEQ multiplex PCR was the method, and the copy in TCRdb shows in-frame clones only, minus some. The repertoire holds around 300,000 clones, approximately 83% seen once, with 8% to 13% in the top ten. The sequenced material came from peripheral blood. The source is a woman between 65 and 79 years old with acute or convalescent COVID-19.

This chain connects TRBV4-1 to TRBJ2-7; tentatively, D is TRBD2 (5 bases). The CDR3 consists of 15 residues. Looked up from germline, CDR1 is MGHRA and CDR2 is YSYEKL. Trimming shortened V by 3 bases and J by 0 bases, and 12 bases separated the two germline ends. CDR3 coding DNA: TGCGCCAGCAGCCATAGGGAGACCAGCTCCTACGAGCAGTACTTC. Residues: CASSHRETSSYEQYF.

The chain recombines TRBV3-1 (or the pseudogene TRBV3-2) with TRBJ1-6; D remains ambiguous. The CDR3 length is 15 residues. Germline assignment: CDR1 LGHDT and CDR2 YNNKEL (reference sequence). V was pared by 1 base and J by 8 bases, with 12 bases between. The CDR3 loop reads CASSQVLGGYSPLHF. CDR3 nucleotides: TGTGCCAGCAGCCAAGTTTTGGGAGGGTATTCACCCCTCCACTTT.

This sequence joins TRBV5-1 and TRBJ1-1; TRBD1 is a possible D gene (5 bases). The CDR3 runs 15 residues. V was shortened by 4 bases and J by 1 base, with 14 bases between the two germline ends. Germline assignment: CDR1 SGHRS and CDR2 YFSETQ. The CDR3 DNA reads TGCGCCAGCAGCCCTGACAGTTTGCCGAACACTGAAGCTTTCTTT. Translation gives CASSPDSLPNTEAFF.

The CDR3: CASSRTSGFSYEQYF. CDR3 sequence (DNA): TGTGCCAGCAGTCGGACTAGCGGGTTCTCCTACGAGCAGTACTTC. V gene TRBV2 combines with J gene TRBJ2-7, with TRBD2 matching 11 bases. V dropped 5 bases and J dropped 0; count of bases not matched to a gene: 3. Germline CDR1 SNHLY, CDR2 FYNNEI. CDR3 length: 15 residues.

The chain has TRBV6-5 and TRBJ1-5, with a tentative D call TRBD1 (5 bases). Trimming took off 8 bases at V and 0 bases at J, with 14 bases between the two ends. This CDR3 comprises 15 residues. CDR1 and CDR2 (germline): MNHEY, SVGAGI. In DNA form, the CDR3 reads TGTGCCAGCCGTTCAAGGGGCTATAGCAATCAGCCCCAGCATTTT. It encodes CASRSRGYSNQPQHF.

The chain employs TRBV11-1 and TRBJ1-1; D may be TRBD1 (5 bases). CDR3 length: 15 amino acids. Germline CDR1 reads SGHAT; CDR2 reads FQDESV (reference sequence). V shed 3 bases and J shed 1 base, with 12 bases lying between them. CDR3 residues: CASSFSVTENTEAFF. DNA of the CDR3: TGTGCCAGCAGCTTTTCCGTGACAGAGAACACTGAAGCTTTCTTT.

The chain couples TRBV5-5 to TRBJ1-5; 7 bases are a match to TRBD1. CDR3 length: 15 residues. Per germline, CDR1 SGHKS and CDR2 YYEKEE (reference sequence). V shed 3 bases, J shed 6 bases, and the junction held 9 bases outside the gene matches. The CDR3 protein is CASSSGQSTFQPQHF. Here the CDR3 DNA reads TGTGCCAGCAGCTCGGGACAGTCTACTTTTCAGCCCCAGCATTTT.

The chain joins TRBV27 to TRBJ1-5, with unresolved D. This CDR3 comprises 13 residues. Germline V CDR1 and CDR2: MNHEY, SMNVEV (reference sequence). V was cut by 4 bases and J by 9 bases, with 13 bases left in between. The CDR3 DNA is TGTGCCAGCAGTTCGGCGGGCGCGAGGCCCCAGCATTTT. Encoded protein: CASSSAGARPQHF.

V is TRBV2 and J is TRBJ2-7, with TRBD1 matching over 11 bases. The ends lost 7 bases at V and 4 bases at J; junction bases unmatched: 9. The V gene's germline CDR1 is SNHLY and CDR2 FYNNEI. The CDR3 contains 15 residues. The chain's CDR3 is CASKDGGTGGYEQYF. CDR3 DNA: TGTGCCAGCAAGGACGGGGGGACAGGGGGGTACGAGCAGTACTTC.

V is TRBV12-3 or TRBV12-4 and J is TRBJ1-2, with a tentative D call TRBD1 (5 bases). CDR3 length: 11 amino acids. The V gene lost 5 bases and the J gene lost 4 bases, with 5 bases spanning the gap. CDR3 DNA sequence: TGTGCCAGCAGTGACAGCTATGGCTACACCTTC. Translated: CASSDSYGYTF.

This clone was observed a few times. The rearrangement links TRBV7-8 to TRBJ1-5; D ambiguous. V shed 5 bases and J shed 3 bases, with 14 bases lying between them. Germline values: CDR1 SGHVS, CDR2 FQNEAQ. The length of the CDR3 is 15 residues. DNA of the CDR3: TGTGCCAGCAGCGCCCGCGGGGTAAACAATCAGCCCCAGCATTTT. Translated, it gives CASSARGVNNQPQHF.

The chain is built from TRBV3-1 (or the pseudogene TRBV3-2) and TRBJ1-6, with D maybe TRBD1 (5 bases). The CDR3 runs to 18 residues. The germline CDR1 and CDR2 sequences are LGHDT and YNNKEL (reference sequence). V lost 4 bases and J 0 bases, leaving 16 bases between the germline ends. The CDR3 DNA follows: TGTGCCAGCAGCCGGACCCGGAGGGGAAGCTCCTATAATTCACCCCTCCACTTT. Translated: CASSRTRRGSSYNSPLHF.

This sequence joins TRBV7-8 and TRBJ1-3; a possible D gene is TRBD1 (5 bases). CDR1 is SGHVS and CDR2 is FQNEAQ in the germline V gene. Trimming removed 1 base from V and 5 bases from J, with 9 bases in between. This CDR3 contains 14 residues. Written as DNA, the CDR3 is TGTGCCAGCAGCTTAGGACAGAATCGAAACACCATATATTTT. Its protein is CASSLGQNRNTIYF.

This chain uses TRBV7-8 with TRBJ2-1; perhaps TRBD2 as D (5 bases). The germline gives CDR1 SGHVS, CDR2 FQNEAQ. The CDR3 loop spans 15 amino acids. Trimming left V 4 bases short and J 2 bases short, with 12 bases between. The chain's CDR3 is CASSYGRGPYNEQFF. The CDR3 region has the DNA TGTGCCAGCAGCTATGGACGGGGTCCCTACAATGAGCAGTTCTTC.

The chain recombines TRBV2 with TRBJ1-6, with 8 positions matching TRBD1. The J segment lost 7 bases and the V segment lost 5 bases, leaving 7 bases of the junction unmatched. Germline CDR1 reads SNHLY; CDR2 reads FYNNEI. This CDR3 spans 15 amino acids. CDR3 DNA: TGTGCCAGCAGTCCGCAGGGGGCGCAAAATTCACCCCTCCACTTT. Protein: CASSPQGAQNSPLHF.

The chain is built from TRBV5-3 and TRBJ2-1; maybe TRBD2 (6 bases). TRBV5-3 has ORF status, its function being uncertain. V was pared by 4 bases and J by 0 bases, with 23 bases between. CDR3 length: 19 amino acids. CDR3 region: CARSPREPWGVTSYNEQFF. The CDR3 bases are TGTGCCAGAAGCCCTAGGGAACCGTGGGGGGTAACCTCCTACAATGAGCAGTTCTTC.

V gene TRBV5-5 combines with J gene TRBJ1-2; 10 positions match TRBD1. The ends lost 3 bases at V and 1 base at J; junction bases unmatched: 0. The CDR3 loop spans 14 amino acids. Per the germline V gene, CDR1 is SGHKS and CDR2 is YYEKEE (reference sequence). Written as DNA, the CDR3 is TGTGCCAGCAGCTGGACAGGGGGTAACTATGGCTACACCTTC. Translated: CASSWTGGNYGYTF.

V is TRBV7-3 and J is TRBJ1-1; TRBD1 might be the D (5 bases). The CDR3 is 11 residues long. Between the trimmed V and J ends, which lost 4 bases and 11 bases, there was a span of 11 bases. The germline gives CDR1 SGHTA, CDR2 FQGTGA. The CDR3 DNA reads TGTGCCAGCAGCTGGGGCGGTCCGGCTTTCTTT. It translates to CASSWGGPAFF.

The J gene is TRBJ1-2, the V gene TRBV6-5; D perhaps matches TRBD1 (6 bases). Germline V lookup: CDR1 MNHEY, CDR2 SVGAGI. The CDR3 runs to 13 residues. V gave up 6 bases and J gave up 2 bases, with 10 bases separating them. In DNA, the CDR3 is TGTGCCAGCAGCCAGGGGCAGAACTATGGCTACACCTTC. Its translation is CASSQGQNYGYTF.

The chain employs TRBV5-4 and TRBJ1-6; D call uncertain. Trimming took off 3 bases at V and 8 bases at J, with 12 bases between the two ends. The germline V gene has CDR1 SGHNT and CDR2 YYREEE (reference sequence). The CDR3 sequence is 14 residues long. CDR3 residues: CASSSPSTDSPLHF. DNA for the CDR3: TGTGCCAGCAGCTCTCCCTCGACTGATTCACCCCTCCACTTT.

J is TRBJ2-7 and V is TRBV29-1, with D possibly TRBD1 on 5 matching bases. Germline CDR1 and CDR2: SQVTM and ANQGSEA. The CDR3 is 13 residues long. V was shortened by 4 bases and J by 3 bases, with 13 bases between the two germline ends. CDR3 sequence (DNA): TGCAGCGTTGGCCAGGGCGTATTCTACGAGCAGTACTTC. Translation: CSVGQGVFYEQYF.

Concerning this clone: In the same sample, other DNA sequences code for this CDR3. The chain recombines TRBV11-2 with TRBJ2-7; TRBD1 matches 7 bases. Germline lookup yields CDR1 SGHAT and CDR2 FQNNGV. Trimming cost V 5 bases and J 3 bases; bases outside gene matches: 4. The CDR3 is 13 amino acids. CDR3 coding DNA: TGTGCCAGCAGCCCGGGGACAGTCTACGAGCAGTACTTC. Protein: CASSPGTVYEQYF.

J is TRBJ2-7 and V is TRBV7-8; 8 positions match TRBD1. Germline values: CDR1 SGHVS, CDR2 FQNEAQ. This CDR3 has 14 residues. The V and J ends lost 5 bases and 2 bases, in that order; junction bases with no gene match: 5. CDR3 bases: TGTGCCAGCAGCAGGACAGGGCTGACCTACGAGCAGTACTTC. It translates to CASSRTGLTYEQYF. Combining the CDR3 with reference TRBV7-8 and TRBJ2-7 gives the whole variable domain GAGVSQSPRYKVAKRGQDVALRCDPISGHVSLFWYQQALGQGPEFLTYFQNEAQLDKSGLPSDRFFAERPEGSVSTLKIQRTQQEDSAVYLCASSRTGLTYEQYFGPGTRLTVT.

This clone was seen just once. The rearrangement joins TRBV2 to TRBJ1-2, with D possibly matching TRBD1 (5 bases). CDR1 and CDR2 (germline): SNHLY, FYNNEI. CDR3 size: 12 residues. The V gene lost 5 bases and the J gene lost 5 bases, with 9 bases spanning the gap. The DNA for the CDR3 is TGTGCCAGCAGTATTCGGACATATGGCTACACCTTC. Its protein is CASSIRTYGYTF. Full variable domain (outside the CDR3, taken from reference TRBV2 and TRBJ1-2): EPEVTQTPSHQVTQMGQEVILRCVPISNHLYFYWYRQILGQKVEFLVSFYNNEISEKSEIFDDQFSVERPDGSNFTLKIRSTKLEDSAMYFCASSIRTYGYTFGSGTRLTVV.

The chain links TRBV29-1 to TRBJ2-3, with a tentative D call TRBD2 (5 bases). Trimming shortened V by 0 bases and J by 1 base, and 11 bases separated the two germline ends. This CDR3 spans 15 amino acids. The germline gives CDR1 SQVTM, CDR2 ANQGSEA. The CDR3: CSVEDTGKGTDTQYF. In nucleotides, the CDR3 is TGCAGCGTTGAAGATACGGGAAAGGGCACAGATACGCAGTATTTT.

V gene TRBV10-3 combines with J gene TRBJ2-7; D may be TRBD2 (6 bases). The length of the CDR3 is 14 residues. Trimming cost V 8 bases and J 2 bases, with 16 bases left between them. Per germline, CDR1 ENHRY and CDR2 SYGVKD. CDR3 DNA sequence: TGTGCCATCGGAGCCGCGGGGAAAGCCTACGAGCAGTACTTC. Amino acid sequence: CAIGAAGKAYEQYF.

The chain is built from TRBV7-9 and TRBJ1-3, with TRBD1 matching over 9 bases. The CDR3 length is 16 residues. Germline trimming cut 4 bases from V and 4 bases from J; bases unmatched to any gene: 8. Germline assignment: CDR1 SEHNR and CDR2 FQNEAQ (reference sequence). CDR3 sequence: CASSSQAGTGGNTIYF. The CDR3 bases are TGTGCCAGCAGCTCACAAGCTGGGACAGGGGGAAACACCATATATTTT.

The chain recombines TRBV3-1 (or the pseudogene TRBV3-2) with TRBJ2-3; D unresolved. CDR3 length: 12 amino acids. Between the trimmed V and J ends, which lost 4 bases and 10 bases, there was a span of 12 bases. Germline V gene lookup returns CDR1 LGHDT and CDR2 YNNKEL (reference sequence). CDR3 DNA sequence: TGTGCCAGCAGCCCCCCTTCGTTTGCGCAGTATTTT. This gives the protein CASSPPSFAQYF.